This note documents a single T cell receptor beta chain sequence. This CDR3 spans 17 amino acids. From germline, CDR1 is SGHDT and CDR2 YYEEEE. Trimming cost V 3 bases and J 5 bases; bases outside gene matches: 10. The sample belongs to a study of T cell changes during pregnancy in multiple sclerosis. Profiling relied on immunoSEQ multiplex PCR, and the TCRdb table lists in-frame clones only, not all of them. Counted here are some 59,000 clones, roughly 93% occurring once; the ten biggest clones make up 1% to 1.5%. This chain links TRBV5-6 with TRBJ1-4; 10 bases are shared with TRBD1. This clonotype originated in a female donor with multiple sclerosis, enrolled in a pregnancy study. The material was peripheral blood, obtained in the second trimester of pregnancy. CDR3 bases: TGTGCCAGCAGCTCCACGGACAGGGGGATTCCGAATGAAAAACTGTTTTTT. Translation gives CASSSTDRGIPNEKLFF.